This T cell receptor beta chain was obtained from a study of blood T cells in healthy people across ages. This clonotype was detected only a few times. Its antigen remains unknown. There are 14 residues in the CDR3. Germline V gives CDR1 KGHDR, CDR2 SFDVKD. Findings and limits, study-wide: Estimates of diversity drawn from one million T cells were considered underestimates.

Combining a sample-barcoded 5' primer with a J-beta primer mix, a second PCR ran for roughly 7 to 11 cycles. TCRdb re-analysed the 5' RACE reads in MiXCR, keeping a single row per CDR3 protein. The data show 550,000 to 700,000 distinct CDR3 sequences, with roughly 28% seen just once and roughly 20% held by the top ten. Material: blood. This receptor was taken from a woman between 65 and 79 years old in good health. The chain has TRBV24-1 and TRBJ2-5; 8 bases are shared with TRBD1. TRBJ2-7 explains the end of the DNA better; the J call may be wrong. CDR3 sequence (DNA): TGTGCCACCGGCGCGCCAGGGGGCTTCAACGAGCAGTACTTC. Protein sequence: CATGAPGGFNEQYF.